This T cell receptor beta chain comes out of a study of beta chain features in type 1 diabetes. On this clone: The target antigen is unknown.

Notes on the study in general: Shortening that was moderate but significant affected the TCRB CDR3s of Type 1 diabetes patients in all four CD4+ subsets.

The CDR3 totals 13 residues. CDR1 MNHNY and CDR2 SVGAGI come from the germline V gene (reference sequence). Trimming left V 4 bases short and J 7 bases short, with 14 bases between. Isolated RNA was reverse transcribed in full, so expressed TCRB transcripts were sequenced. Method: immunoSEQ multiplex PCR; TCRdb's copy keeps in-frame clones and lacks some. This sample has approximately 270,000 clones, with 13% to 15% found just once. The gene calls are TRBV6-6 and TRBJ2-7, with a possible D match to TRBD2 (6 bases). This sequence originates from a man between 25 and 39 years old with type 1 diabetes. The sample taken for sequencing was naive CD4+ T cells from blood. The CDR3 loop is CASSSDYRGEQYF. DNA of the CDR3: TGTGCCAGCAGTTCGGACTACCGCGGGGAGCAGTACTTC.